This T cell receptor (beta chain) emerged from a study of blood T cell repertoires in COVID-19. Study summary: Acute and convalescent COVID-19 specimens originated in the United States, Italy and Spain. From T cells, B-cell-depleted T cells, or PBMCs came the material, which was cDNA or gDNA.

Looked up from germline, CDR1 is SGHTA and CDR2 is FQGNSA. V was clipped by 5 bases and J by 6 bases; unmatched bases: 10. This CDR3 spans 16 amino acids. Source study methods: Amplification with reference gene primers provided the estimates of nucleated cell counts. Using immunoSEQ multiplex PCR, the repertoire was profiled, and TCRdb retains in-frame clones only, with some absent. The DNA was the basis for D and trimming; V, J and clone size are from that table. In the table there are about 160,000 clones, 82% of which are singletons. The receptor comes from a woman aged 80 or over with acute or convalescent COVID-19. The gene calls are TRBV7-2 and TRBJ2-2; 9 bases match TRBD1. Sequencing was performed on peripheral blood. In nucleotides, the CDR3 is TGTGCCAGCAGCCCCCGGACAGGGGTTCGTGCCGGGGAGCTGTTTTTT. Protein: CASSPRTGVRAGELFF.